The 19 T cell receptor beta chains presented below share a single source sample, sequenced in a study of early T cells in non-severe SARS-CoV-2 infection. MiXCR was run by TCRdb on the 5' RACE reads, yielding one entry per CDR3 protein. This sample has approximately 100,000 distinct CDR3 sequences, with 11% found just once. Source material: whole blood. Every receptor here comes from an adult who was a healthcare worker with PCR-confirmed SARS-CoV-2 infection or an uninfected control (not recorded which).

This clonotype came up many times. The chain employs TRBV7-9 and TRBJ1-5, with TRBD1 as a possible D gene (6 bases). V lost 6 bases and J 1 base, leaving 16 bases between the germline ends. Looked up from germline, CDR1 is SEHNR and CDR2 is FQNEAQ (reference sequence). The CDR3 is 16 amino acids. The CDR3 loop is CASSPRGGLSNQPQHF. The DNA for the CDR3 is TGTGCCAGCAGTCCGAGGGGGGGCTTGAGCAATCAGCCCCAGCATTTT.

The genes are TRBV18 and TRBJ1-2; tentative D call: TRBD1 (5 bases). Trimming shortened V by 0 bases and J by 4 bases, and 15 bases separated the two germline ends. The germline V gene encodes CDR1 KGHSH and CDR2 LQKENI. There are 16 residues in the CDR3. The CDR3 sequence is CASSPPAGGNGYGYTF. Here the CDR3 DNA reads TGTGCCAGCTCACCACCTGCGGGGGGAAATGGCTATGGCTACACCTTC.

This clonotype was observed at least ten times. The V and J genes are TRBV11-2 and TRBJ2-5; 11 bases fit TRBD2. V shed 5 bases and J 2 bases; nucleotides not matched to a gene: 10. CDR1 and CDR2 from the germline V gene are SGHAT and FQNNGV. The CDR3 contains 17 residues. CDR3 loop: CASSLGASGGQQETQYF. The CDR3 DNA is TGTGCCAGCAGCCTCGGCGCTAGCGGGGGGCAACAAGAGACCCAGTACTTC.

This clonotype was picked up a small number of times. J is TRBJ2-7 and V is TRBV29-1; D may be TRBD1 or TRBD2 (5 bases each). The CDR3 length is 13 residues. The germline CDR1 and CDR2 sequences are SQVTM and ANQGSEA. Trimming pared 6 bases from V and 2 bases from J, leaving 14 bases between. The CDR3 is CSVDRGTPYEQYF. CDR3 nucleotides: TGCAGCGTCGACAGAGGGACCCCCTACGAGCAGTACTTC.

This clonotype was counted a few times. This chain joins TRBV9 and TRBJ1-1, with D possibly matching TRBD1 (5 bases). Germline-derived CDR1 and CDR2 are SGDLS and YYNGEE. V was cut by 1 base and J by 1 base, with 17 bases left in between. The CDR3 spans 17 residues. CDR3 in DNA: TGTGCCAGCAGCGTAATTCCAGGGAGGACGGGGAACACTGAAGCTTTCTTT. Its translation is CASSVIPGRTGNTEAFF.

This clonotype turned up a few times. The gene calls are TRBV6-5 and TRBJ2-2, with D possibly being TRBD2 (5 bases). In germline, CDR1 is MNHEY, CDR2 SVGAGI. The CDR3 sequence is 14 residues long. V dropped 6 bases and J dropped 6 bases, with 14 bases sitting between them. In DNA, the CDR3 is TGTGCCAGCAGGACTACGGTCCATGCCGGGGAGCTGTTTTTT. It specifies CASRTTVHAGELFF.

Turning to this clonotype: A much larger clone is a single base away; this may be a read error. The chain joins TRBV10-3 to TRBJ1-2, with D possibly TRBD1 on 5 matching bases. Germline CDR1 and CDR2: ENHRY and SYGVKD. The V end was cut by 4 bases, the J end by 10 bases, with 25 bases between. The CDR3 is 16 amino acids. The DNA of the CDR3 is TGTGCCATCAGTGCCGGGACGGACTACCTGGTGAGGGACTACACCTTC. Its protein product is CAISAGTDYLVRDYTF.

This clonotype was seen repeatedly, ten times or more. The chain couples TRBV2 to TRBJ2-7, with 7 bases fitting TRBD1. This CDR3 has 13 amino acids. J lost 0 bases, V lost 11 bases, and 7 bases had no gene match. The germline V gene has CDR1 SNHLY and CDR2 FYNNEI. The CDR3 sequence is CAGKDRSSYEQYF. CDR3 coding DNA: TGTGCCGGAAAGGACAGGAGCTCCTACGAGCAGTACTTC.

The J gene is TRBJ2-5, the V gene TRBV20-1; 12 bases line up with TRBD2. J lost 5 bases, V lost 4 bases, and 8 bases had no gene match. This CDR3 has 15 amino acids. Germline lookup yields CDR1 DFQATT and CDR2 SNEGSKA (reference sequence). CDR3 in amino acids: CSATPLAGGRETQYF. The CDR3 region has the DNA TGCAGTGCTACGCCGCTAGCGGGGGGGAGGGAGACCCAGTACTTC.

This clonotype appeared a few times. The V call is TRBV5-1, the J call TRBJ1-2; tentatively, D is TRBD1 (5 bases). The CDR3 is 13 amino acids. The V end lost 0 bases, the J end lost 8 bases, and 11 bases lay between the germline ends. Looked up from germline, CDR1 is SGHRS and CDR2 is YFSETQ. CDR3 coding DNA: TGCGCCAGCAGCTTGGGGTCAGGGAGCGGCTACACCTTC. Translating gives CASSLGSGSGYTF.

The chain recombines TRBV2 with TRBJ2-7; 13 positions agree with TRBD2. This CDR3 spans 15 amino acids. Unmatched junction bases numbered 7, after V lost 4 bases and J lost 7 bases. Per the germline V gene, CDR1 is SNHLY and CDR2 is FYNNEI. CDR3 DNA: TGTGCCAGCAGTGGAACTAGCGGGAGGGCCGGGGAGCAGTACTTC. Its protein is CASSGTSGRAGEQYF.

There are many counts of this clonotype. The V and J genes are TRBV18 and TRBJ2-5; maybe TRBD1 (6 bases). Trimming left V 6 bases short and J 1 base short, with 12 bases between. The length of the CDR3 is 14 residues. Germline CDR1 and CDR2: KGHSH and LQKENI. The CDR3 DNA is TGTGCCAGCTCCCCGGGACACTTCCAAGAGACCCAGTACTTC. It translates to CASSPGHFQETQYF. The full variable domain, with the rest looked up from reference TRBV18 and TRBJ2-5, is NAGVMQNPRHLVRRRGQEARLRCSPMKGHSHVYWYRQLPEEGLKFMVYLQKENIIDESGMPKERFSAEFPKEGPSILRIQQVVRGDSAAYFCASSPGHFQETQYFGPGTRLLVL.

This chain connects TRBV7-2 to TRBJ1-4; TRBD1 agrees at 8 bases. Germline CDR1 is SGHTA and CDR2 is FQGNSA. With V trimmed by 3 bases and J by 6 bases, 3 bases remained unmatched. The CDR3 runs to 14 residues. CDR3 bases: TGTGCCAGCAGCTTGACAGGGGTCGATGAAAAACTGTTTTTT. Amino acids: CASSLTGVDEKLFF.

This clonotype appeared many times. The chain couples TRBV30 to TRBJ1-5; D is uncertain. Per germline, CDR1 GTSNPN and CDR2 SVGIG (reference sequence). This CDR3 region has 12 residues. V was shortened by 1 base and J by 7 bases, with 8 bases between the two germline ends. The CDR3 sequence is CAWSGAQQPQHF. CDR3 nucleotides: TGTGCCTGGAGTGGGGCCCAGCAGCCCCAGCATTTT.

This clonotype was seen repeatedly, ten times or more. The genes are TRBV30 and TRBJ1-1, with D perhaps TRBD1 (6 bases). CDR1 is GTSNPN and CDR2 is SVGIG in the germline V gene (reference sequence). This CDR3 has 13 residues. The V end was cut by 5 bases, the J end by 8 bases, with 18 bases between. CDR3 protein: CAWEQGLGMEAFF. Written as DNA, the CDR3 is TGTGCCTGGGAACAGGGTTTAGGTATGGAAGCTTTCTTT.

The chain recombines TRBV2 with TRBJ2-3, with D possibly being TRBD2 (6 bases). CDR1 and CDR2 from the germline V gene are SNHLY and FYNNEI. Trimming took 2 bases from V and 3 from J, leaving 12 bases between them. This CDR3 spans 15 amino acids. The CDR3 DNA is TGTGCCAGCAGTGAATACCCGGGGGATACAGATACGCAGTATTTT. Translating it yields CASSEYPGDTDTQYF.

The V and J genes are TRBV29-1 and TRBJ2-3, with 8 bases that match TRBD2. Germline loops: CDR1 SQVTM, CDR2 ANQGSEA. V lost 1 base, J lost 2 bases, and 2 bases stayed unmatched. The CDR3 extends over 14 amino acids. CDR3 DNA: TGCAGCGTTGAAGCGGGGGGGCTCACAGATACGCAGTATTTT. Its protein is CSVEAGGLTDTQYF.

The chain joins TRBV7-9 to TRBJ2-5; D may be TRBD1 (5 bases). The germline V gene encodes CDR1 SEHNR and CDR2 FQNEAQ (reference sequence). Trimming cost V 4 bases and J 5 bases, with 14 bases left between them. This CDR3 is 14 amino acids long. The CDR3 bases are TGTGCCAGCAGCTCGACAGCGATAATGGAGACCCAGTACTTC. Translated, it gives CASSSTAIMETQYF. The full variable domain, its missing parts supplied by reference TRBV7-9 and TRBJ2-5, is DTGVSQNPRHKITKRGQNVTFRCDPISEHNRLYWYRQTLGQGPEFLTYFQNEAQLEKSRLLSDRFSAERPKGSFSTLEIQRTEQGDSAMYLCASSSTAIMETQYFGPGTRLLVL.

This rearrangement joins TRBV7-6 to TRBJ1-1; perhaps TRBD1 as D (5 bases). The germline V gene encodes CDR1 SGHVS and CDR2 FNYEAQ. CDR3 size: 15 residues. V shed 1 base and J shed 2 bases, with 11 bases lying between them. The CDR3 spells CASSLGGRGNTEAFF. In nucleotides, the CDR3 is TGTGCCAGCAGCTTAGGGGGGAGGGGTAACACTGAAGCTTTCTTT.